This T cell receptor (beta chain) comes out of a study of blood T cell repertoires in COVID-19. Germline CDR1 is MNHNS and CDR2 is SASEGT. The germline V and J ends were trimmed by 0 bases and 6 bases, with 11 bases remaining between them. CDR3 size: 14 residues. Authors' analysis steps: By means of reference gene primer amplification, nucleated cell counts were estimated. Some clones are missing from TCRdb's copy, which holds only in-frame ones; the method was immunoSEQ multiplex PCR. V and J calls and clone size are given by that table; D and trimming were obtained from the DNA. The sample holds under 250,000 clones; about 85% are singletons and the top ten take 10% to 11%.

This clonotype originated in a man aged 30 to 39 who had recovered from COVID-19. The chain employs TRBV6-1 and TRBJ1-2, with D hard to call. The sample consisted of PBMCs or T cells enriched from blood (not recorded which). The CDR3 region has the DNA TGTGCCAGCAGTGAAGCGCTTCGAGCGGATGGCTACACCTTC. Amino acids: CASSEALRADGYTF.